The rows below give T cell receptor beta chains drawn from one sample of a study of T cell responses to AZD1222 COVID-19 vaccine. Libraries were prepared by immunoSEQ multiplex PCR; TCRdb keeps only in-frame clonotypes and omits some of them. Found here are 86,000 or so clones, about nine tenths of them singletons; the top ten hold 6.9%. This material consisted of peripheral blood, taken 28 days after the second AZD1222 dose. Source of these receptors: an adult who received the AZD1222 COVID-19 vaccine. Each CDR3 is given with its conserved first and last residue.

v_call	j_call	cdr3_aa
TRBV28	TRBJ1-5	CASIENPGGNQPQHF
TRBV11-2	TRBJ1-3	CASSLGKGFSPSGNTIYF
TRBV4-1	TRBJ1-5	CASSRATAGDQPQHF
TRBV6-2/TRBV6-3	TRBJ1-1	CASSYSDSYTEAFF
TRBV27	TRBJ1-4	CASSGATNEKLFF
TRBV19	TRBJ1-5	CASSTGLGDQPQHF
TRBV7-2	TRBJ1-2	CASSLARYGYTF
TRBV6-4	TRBJ2-3	CASSDGQATDTQYF
TRBV3-1/TRBV3-2	TRBJ1-2	CASSLGQGEYGYTF
TRBV6-1	TRBJ1-2	CASSEVTGGNGYTF
TRBV28	TRBJ1-5	CASSLRGDLMPQHF
TRBV2	TRBJ1-1	CARSGGRAFF
TRBV6-6	TRBJ2-7	CASFQREGRGYEQYF
TRBV13	TRBJ1-2	CASRRGGLTPNYGYTF
TRBV20-1	TRBJ2-3	CSASASRGTDTQYF
TRBV18	TRBJ2-5	CASARVAGGEETQYF
TRBV12-3/TRBV12-4	TRBJ1-2	CASSLAGGYGYTF
TRBV7-2	TRBJ2-1	CASSSPSVAGRSREQFF
TRBV11-2	TRBJ2-1	CASSRTMNNEQFF
TRBV28	TRBJ1-4	CASRTGPPTNEKLFF
TRBV6-5	TRBJ1-1	CASSYGRGNTEAFF
TRBV20-1	TRBJ1-2	CSASSDRGVGYTF
TRBV19	TRBJ2-2	CASWATEAGELFF
TRBV11-2	TRBJ2-1	CASSPNNEQFF
TRBV28	TRBJ2-6	CASSLDRLYSGANVLTF
TRBV28	TRBJ1-6	CASSLSGGSNSPLHF
TRBV4-2	TRBJ2-7	CASSQLAGDPHEQYF
TRBV6-1	TRBJ1-6	CASSDLTTSYSPLHF
TRBV18	TRBJ2-7	CASSPGGLPYEQYF
TRBV7-2	TRBJ2-5	CASSLATSEETQYF
TRBV2	TRBJ2-7	CANRGFGSYEQYF
TRBV13	TRBJ2-1	CASSLKREGRSEQFF
TRBV27	TRBJ1-1	CASSSPPRQARVNTEAFF
TRBV29-1	TRBJ2-1	CSVAGQGGFFYDEQFF
TRBV6-1	TRBJ2-3	CASSEAVGDTQYF
TRBV28	TRBJ1-2	CASSYGFSWAGGPLDYGYTF
TRBV7-8	TRBJ1-2	CASSLGPGGTNCGYTF
TRBV19	TRBJ1-6	CASSIERGSPLHF
TRBV13	TRBJ1-5	CASSLGRSNQPQHF
TRBV24-1	TRBJ2-3	CATSDLGKRTQYF
TRBV3-1/TRBV3-2	TRBJ2-5	CASSPNPGMVETQYF
TRBV11-2	TRBJ1-1	CASSLYRGQGVTEAFF
TRBV5-1	TRBJ2-1	CASSLAAGAYNEQFF
TRBV6-4	TRBJ1-1	CASSEGWGGNTEAFF
TRBV6-5	TRBJ2-7	CASGSSYEQYF
TRBV6-5	TRBJ2-7	CASSQLTGTNYEQYF
TRBV24-1	TRBJ2-2	CATSDFLGLAGGPANTGELFF
TRBV12-2	TRBJ2-3	CASRLAGQGADTQYF
TRBV11-2	TRBJ1-2	CASSLATRDRGDYGYTF
TRBV28	TRBJ1-5	CASSLPKRTGKDSNQPQHF
TRBV7-8	TRBJ2-1	CASSSRDRYNEQFF
TRBV29-1	TRBJ2-1	CSFGEMKQFF
TRBV7-3	TRBJ1-1	CASSKGQGAEAFF